This T cell receptor (beta chain) is drawn from a study of sequential checkpoint blockade in melanoma. Across the whole study: First-line arms were nivolumab then ipilimumab, or the reverse, randomized 1:1.

Sequencing used immunoSEQ multiplex PCR; TCRdb keeps in-frame clones, though not all of them. The sample consists of 30,000 to 40,000 clones, about four fifths of them appearing once. Trimming stripped 5 bases from V and 0 bases from J, with 11 bases between. CDR1 is MNHEY, CDR2 SMNVEV, per germline (reference sequence). CDR3 length: 14 residues. Treatment in this sample: randomized to nivolumab then ipilimumab (arm A) or the reverse (arm B). PBMC sorting kept live CD3+CD8+ cells without CD19 or CD56. V is TRBV27 and J is TRBJ2-7; D is perhaps TRBD1 (5 bases). The source was CD8+ T cells sorted from blood (inferred from file names), collected from a patient given nivolumab and ipilimumab in sequence. This TCR was sampled from a human donor with melanoma. DNA for the CDR3: TGTGCCAGCAGTCCAACAGGATCCTCCTACGAGCAGTACTTC. It codes for CASSPTGSSYEQYF.